This T cell receptor (beta chain) was obtained from a study of blood T cells in healthy people across ages. Study in general: Through template switching, about one barcoded beta molecule was captured per two T cells, as measured in model experiments.

Only a few counts were recorded for this clonotype. Its target is unknown. There are 14 residues in the CDR3. Trimming removed 4 bases from V and 0 bases from J, with 8 bases in between. Germline CDR1 WNHNN, CDR2 SYGVQD (reference sequence). General study results and limits: Per-million-T-cell TCR beta diversity fell roughly linearly with age. Not knowing donor CMV status may have confounded expanded clonotype changes.

Through a sample-barcoded 5' primer and a J-beta primer mix, a second PCR was run for roughly 6 to 11 cycles. TCRdb redid the calling of the 5' RACE reads with MiXCR, one entry per CDR3 protein. The sample lists around 1,600,000 distinct CDR3 sequences, approximately 39% occurring once. Sequenced: blood. The chain carries TRBV10-1 and TRBJ2-3, with unresolved D. This receptor was taken from a woman younger than 30 in good health. CDR3: CASSGRISTDTQYF. CDR3 in DNA: TGCGCCAGCAGTGGACGGATTAGCACAGATACGCAGTATTTT.